Listed here are 6 T cell receptor beta chains from one sample, sequenced in a study of glioma-infiltrating T cells. Amplification of TCR alpha and beta CDR3 regions from RNA used iRepertoire nested multiplex PCR. Using its own MiXCR run on the multiplex PCR reads, TCRdb lists one record per CDR3 protein. The table lists approximately 120,000 distinct CDR3 sequences, 25% of them singletons. The sequencing input was glioma tissue, nonneoplastic brain tissue, or PBMCs (not recorded which). Receptor source: a human donor with low-grade glioma or glioblastoma, undergoing nonglioma brain surgery, or in good health (not recorded which).

This clonotype was recorded many times. The chain uses TRBV28 and TRBJ2-2, with D uncertain. The CDR3 is 14 residues long. CDR1 MDHEN and CDR2 SYDVKM come from the germline V gene. V lost 5 bases to trimming and J lost 4 bases, with 11 bases between them. CDR3: CASSHLDRTGELFF. CDR3 nucleotides: TGTGCCAGCAGTCACCTCGACCGCACCGGGGAGCTGTTTTTT.

This clonotype was seen repeatedly, ten times or more. This chain links TRBV7-3 with TRBJ2-1; tentative D call: TRBD2 (5 bases). V shed 4 bases and J shed 1 base, with 5 bases lying between them. The CDR3 totals 13 residues. Germline CDR1 SGHTA, CDR2 FQGTGA. CDR3 nucleotide sequence: TGTGCCAGCAGCTCGGGATCCTACAATGAGCAGTTCTTC. Translation: CASSSGSYNEQFF.

This clonotype has ten or more counts. The gene calls are TRBV2 and TRBJ1-5, with no clear D. The CDR3 contains 14 residues. CDR1 is SNHLY, CDR2 FYNNEI, per germline. V was shortened by 11 bases and J by 2 bases, with 16 bases between the two germline ends. The CDR3 spells CAVALESGNQPQHF. CDR3 nucleotide sequence: TGTGCCGTCGCACTGGAGAGCGGCAATCAGCCCCAGCATTTT.

Notes on this clonotype: It may be a read error: a sequence one base away is much more abundant. The rearrangement joins TRBV4-1 to TRBJ2-7; D uncertain. V was trimmed by 1 base and J by 7 bases, leaving 14 bases between them. CDR3 size: 14 residues. The germline V gene encodes CDR1 MGHRA and CDR2 YSYEKL. CDR3: CASSQVRPYNEQYF. In DNA, the CDR3 is TGCGCCAGCAGCCAAGTCCGCCCCTACAATGAGCAGTACTTC.

The chain recombines TRBV29-1 with TRBJ2-5; 11 bases agree with TRBD2. The J segment lost 4 bases and the V segment lost 5 bases, leaving 6 bases of the junction unmatched. The CDR3 totals 14 residues. Germline-derived CDR1 and CDR2 are SQVTM and ANQGSEA. The CDR3 reads CSVSTSGRGETQYF. The CDR3 DNA sequence: TGCAGCGTTTCTACTAGCGGGAGAGGAGAGACCCAGTACTTC.

Notes on this clonotype: A much larger clonotype is one base distant, so this may be a read error. The chain is built from TRBV7-2 and TRBJ2-7; 8 nucleotides line up with TRBD1. Germline V lookup: CDR1 SGHTA, CDR2 FQGNSA. The CDR3 is 14 amino acids. The CDR3 DNA is TGTGCCAGCAGCCCTAGGACAGGGTCGAGCGAGCAGAACTTC. Encoded protein: CASSPRTGSSEQNF.